These T cell receptor beta chains were read from a single sample in a study of shared clonotypes between healthy human individuals. Data came from immunoSEQ multiplex PCR; TCRdb stores just in-frame clones and leaves some out. The sample carries millions of clones, about 93% recorded once. What was sequenced was naive CD8+ T cells from PBMCs. The origin of the receptors is a man between 18 and 29 years old in good health. Some clones in this sample may be carry-over from other donors' samples. CDR3s include the opening cysteine and the closing phenylalanine or tryptophan. A D gene is named only where the DNA matches it firmly. The listing skips clone size in some rows; elsewhere it reads once, few, many or a size class.

>-|-|TRBJ2-7|TRBV15
CATSSDSYYEQYF
TGTGCCACCAGTTCGGACAGTTATTACGAGCAGTACTTC
>-|TRBD1|TRBJ1-1|TRBV27
CASSFPGQEAEAFF
TGTGCCAGCAGTTTCCCCGGACAGGAGGCTGAAGCTTTCTTT
>-|TRBD1|TRBJ2-5|TRBV19
CASSIAAPGTGSGRQETQYF
TGTGCCAGTAGTATAGCCGCACCCGGGACAGGGAGCGGGCGCCAAGAGACCCAGTACTTC
>-|TRBD2|TRBJ2-1|TRBV27
CASSLVGGRGNEQFF
TGTGCCAGCAGTTTGGTGGGAGGGCGTGGAAATGAGCAGTTCTTC
>once|TRBD1|TRBJ2-1|TRBV5-6
CASSLATDGAGGGYNEQFF
TGTGCCAGCAGCTTGGCCACTGACGGGGCAGGGGGTGGGTACAATGAGCAGTTCTTC
>-|-|TRBJ2-7|TRBV28
CASSYAGVYEQYF
TGTGCCAGCAGTTACGCTGGAGTGTACGAGCAGTACTTC
>-|-|TRBJ2-1|TRBV10-1
CASSIKSNEQFF
TGCGCCAGCAGCATAAAGTCCAATGAGCAGTTCTTC
>-|-|TRBJ2-7|TRBV4-1
CASSRTETNIYEQYF
TGCGCCAGCAGCCGGACTGAGACTAACATCTACGAGCAGTACTTC
>-|-|TRBJ2-7|TRBV5-8
CASSFFRGPSPGEQYF
TGTGCCAGCAGCTTTTTTCGGGGTCCTAGCCCCGGCGAGCAGTACTTC
>-|-|TRBJ2-7|TRBV14
CASSHIQVWSSEQYF
TGTGCCAGCAGCCACATCCAGGTCTGGTCTTCCGAGCAGTACTTC
>-|-|TRBJ1-4|TRBV4-1
CASSYTINEKLFF
TGCGCCAGCAGCTACACCATTAATGAAAAACTGTTTTTT
>-|-|TRBJ2-7|TRBV9
CASSVDISKGEEQYF
TGTGCCAGCAGCGTAGACATCAGCAAGGGGGAAGAGCAGTACTTC
>-|-|TRBJ2-2|TRBV19
CATLGGSGQNTGELFF
TGTGCCACCCTGGGGGGAAGCGGACAGAACACCGGGGAGCTGTTTTTT
>-|TRBD2|TRBJ2-4|TRBV5-6
CASSSGTSGSQYF
TGTGCCAGCAGCTCAGGGACTAGCGGTTCTCAGTACTTC
>-|TRBD2|TRBJ2-1|TRBV15
CATSRGVYLAASYNEQFF
TGTGCCACCAGCAGAGGTGTGTATCTAGCGGCCTCCTACAATGAGCAGTTCTTC
>-|-|TRBJ2-7|TRBV7-8
CASNSAPSYEQYF
TGTGCCAGCAACTCGGCACCCTCCTACGAGCAGTACTTC
>-|TRBD1|TRBJ2-7|TRBV27
CASSALGTDYEQYF
TGTGCCAGCAGCGCCTTAGGGACAGACTACGAGCAGTACTTC
>-|-|TRBJ2-7|TRBV6-5
CASSGTGRYEQYF
TGTGCCAGCAGTGGAACAGGGCGGTACGAGCAGTACTTC
>-|-|TRBJ2-2|TRBV5-1
CASSLALEGELFF
TGCGCCAGCAGCTTGGCGCTAGAAGGGGAGCTGTTTTTT
>few|-|TRBJ1-4|TRBV9
CASSVGTTTNEKLFF
TGTGCCAGCAGCGTAGGTACAACAACTAATGAAAAACTGTTTTTT
>-|TRBD1|TRBJ2-1|TRBV14
CASSPTGVVSGYNEQFF
TGTGCCAGCAGCCCGACAGGGGTTGTATCCGGATACAATGAGCAGTTCTTC
>-|TRBD1|TRBJ2-7|TRBV27
CASRQPGQAVEQYF
TGTGCCAGCAGACAACCGGGACAGGCCGTCGAGCAGTACTTC
>-|-|TRBJ2-1|TRBV18
CASSPPLGLWDEQFF
TGTGCCAGCTCACCCCCTCTCGGGCTTTGGGATGAGCAGTTCTTC
>-|-|TRBJ2-7|TRBV27
CASSLSMGGAFPYEQYF
TGTGCCAGCAGTTTATCGATGGGGGGGGCCTTCCCCTACGAGCAGTACTTC
>-|TRBD1|TRBJ1-1|TRBV4-1
CASSPTGGNTEAFF
TGCGCCAGCAGCCCGACAGGGGGCAACACTGAAGCTTTCTTT
>-|TRBD2|TRBJ2-3|TRBV5-1
CASSLANSGSTDTQYF
TGCGCCAGCAGCTTGGCCAATAGCGGGAGCACAGATACGCAGTATTTT
>-|-|TRBJ2-1|TRBV28
CASSGLITLRFF
TGTGCCAGCAGTGGGCTGATCACCCTCCGATTCTTC
>once|-|TRBJ2-1|TRBV6-6
CASSYLDTNNEQFF
TGTGCCAGCAGTTACCTGGACACTAACAATGAGCAGTTCTTC
>-|-|TRBJ1-1|TRBV5-4
CASSSLEASPQRKAFF
TGTGCCAGCAGCTCTCTCGAGGCCAGCCCCCAAAGGAAAGCTTTCTTT
>-|TRBD1|TRBJ2-7|TRBV5-5
CASSFPTGGIYEQYF
TGTGCCAGCAGCTTCCCGACAGGGGGGATCTACGAGCAGTACTTC
>-|TRBD1|TRBJ2-7|TRBV23-1
CASTPDRSSYEQYF
TGCGCCAGCACCCCGGACAGGAGCTCCTACGAGCAGTACTTC
>-|-|TRBJ2-7|TRBV27
CASSLVSGLGSYEQYF
TGTGCCAGCAGTTTAGTTAGCGGCCTAGGCAGCTACGAGCAGTACTTC
>-|TRBD1|TRBJ2-7|TRBV25-1
CASSGPGTVYEQYF
TGTGCCAGCAGTGGGCCGGGGACAGTATACGAGCAGTACTTC
>-|TRBD2|TRBJ2-1|TRBV27
CASSYSPGAGGPTEQFF
TGTGCCAGCAGTTACTCCCCAGGGGCGGGAGGGCCCACTGAGCAGTTCTTC
>-|TRBD2|TRBJ2-2|TRBV28
CASSPGLAGGAGELFF
TGTGCCAGCAGCCCGGGACTAGCGGGAGGTGCCGGGGAGCTGTTTTTT
>-|-|TRBJ2-3|TRBV30
CAWIDGESWQDTQYF
TGTGCCTGGATCGACGGGGAATCGTGGCAAGATACGCAGTATTTT
>-|TRBD2|TRBJ2-5|TRBV27
CASSNRASGMETQYF
TGTGCCAGCAGTAACAGGGCTAGCGGGATGGAGACCCAGTACTTC
>-|TRBD2|TRBJ2-1|TRBV10-2
CASSESKAGVNEQFF
TGCGCCAGCAGTGAGTCGAAAGCGGGAGTCAATGAGCAGTTCTTC
>-|-|TRBJ2-2|TRBV7-2
CASSLDGVGNTGELFF
TGTGCCAGCAGCTTAGACGGAGTTGGGAACACCGGGGAGCTGTTTTTT
>-|-|TRBJ2-1|TRBV27
CASRMFGGSYNEQFF
TGTGCCAGCAGAATGTTTGGTGGATCCTACAATGAGCAGTTCTTC
>-|TRBD2|TRBJ2-1|TRBV4-3
CASSRLTGTSGHNEQFF
TGCGCCAGCAGCCGACTAACCGGGACTAGCGGGCACAATGAGCAGTTCTTC